Sequencing of this T cell receptor (beta chain) was carried out in a study of blood T cell repertoires in COVID-19. Study in general: The United States, Italy and Spain were the sources of the acute and convalescent COVID-19 samples. Sources were T cells, B-cell-depleted T cells, or PBMCs; the material itself was cDNA or gDNA.

The CDR3 spans 15 residues. V was cut by 0 bases and J by 11 bases, with 19 bases left in between. Per germline, CDR1 LGHDT and CDR2 YNNKEL (reference sequence). As originally analysed: Nucleated cell counts were estimated from reference gene primer amplification. Clones were sequenced by immunoSEQ multiplex PCR, and TCRdb holds only the in-frame ones, with some missing. From that table come the V and J calls and clone size; the DNA was used to work out D and trimming. The sample contains about 360,000 clones, roughly four fifths of which appear only once. Sample: peripheral blood. This chain links TRBV3-1 (or the pseudogene TRBV3-2) with TRBJ1-1, with D tentatively TRBD1 (5 bases). The source of this sequence is a human donor with acute or convalescent COVID-19. The donor label of this sample is uncertain. The CDR3 sequence: CASSQEGRLGLVAFF. The CDR3, as DNA: TGTGCCAGCAGCCAAGAGGGGCGGTTAGGACTAGTGGCTTTCTTT.